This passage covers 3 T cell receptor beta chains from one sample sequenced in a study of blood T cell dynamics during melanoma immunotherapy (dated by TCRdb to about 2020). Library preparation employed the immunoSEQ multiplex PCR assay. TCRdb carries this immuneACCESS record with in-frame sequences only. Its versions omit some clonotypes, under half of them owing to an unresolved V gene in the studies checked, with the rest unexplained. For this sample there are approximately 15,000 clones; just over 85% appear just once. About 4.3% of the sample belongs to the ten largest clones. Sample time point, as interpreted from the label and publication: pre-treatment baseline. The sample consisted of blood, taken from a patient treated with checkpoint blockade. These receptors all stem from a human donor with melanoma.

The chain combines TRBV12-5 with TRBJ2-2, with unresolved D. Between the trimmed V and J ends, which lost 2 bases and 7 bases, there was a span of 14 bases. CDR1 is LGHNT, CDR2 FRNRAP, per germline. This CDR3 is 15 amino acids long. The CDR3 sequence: CASGLRLWDYGELFF. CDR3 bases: TGTGCTAGTGGTTTGCGTCTCTGGGATTACGGGGAGCTGTTTTTT.

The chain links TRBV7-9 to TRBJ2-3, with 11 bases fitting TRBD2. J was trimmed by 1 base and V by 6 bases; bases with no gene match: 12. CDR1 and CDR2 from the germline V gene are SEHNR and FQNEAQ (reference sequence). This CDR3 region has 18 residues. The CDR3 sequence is CASRPLAGASLRTDTQYF. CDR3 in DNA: TGTGCCAGCAGACCACTAGCGGGGGCCTCCCTTCGCACAGATACGCAGTATTTT.

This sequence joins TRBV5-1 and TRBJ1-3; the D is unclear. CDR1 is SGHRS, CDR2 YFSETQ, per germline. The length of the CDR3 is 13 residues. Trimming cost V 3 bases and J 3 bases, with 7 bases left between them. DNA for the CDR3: TGCGCCAGCAGCTCGACGGATGGAAACACCATATATTTT. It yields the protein CASSSTDGNTIYF.